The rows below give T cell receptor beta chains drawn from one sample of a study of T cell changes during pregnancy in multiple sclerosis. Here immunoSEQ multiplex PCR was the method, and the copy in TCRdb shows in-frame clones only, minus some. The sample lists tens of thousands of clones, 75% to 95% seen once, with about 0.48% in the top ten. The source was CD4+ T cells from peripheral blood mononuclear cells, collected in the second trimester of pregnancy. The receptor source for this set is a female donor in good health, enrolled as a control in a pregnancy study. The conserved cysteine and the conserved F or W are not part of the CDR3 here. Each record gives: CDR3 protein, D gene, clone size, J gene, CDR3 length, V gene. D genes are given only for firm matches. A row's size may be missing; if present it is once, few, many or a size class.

ASSHSSTNYGYT,.,.,TRBJ1-2,12,TRBV4-3
ASSIWDRGYEQY,TRBD1,few,TRBJ2-7,12,TRBV19
ASSVAPPLTDTQY,.,.,TRBJ2-3,13,TRBV9
ASSQNALALESLPYEQY,.,.,TRBJ2-7,17,TRBV4-1
ASSPPSDGTGELF,.,.,TRBJ2-2,13,TRBV18
AGSEGHVSGNTIY,.,.,TRBJ1-3,13,TRBV30
ASSPIVGAFYEQY,.,.,TRBJ2-7,13,TRBV18
AWTGTSFHEQY,TRBD2,.,TRBJ2-7,11,TRBV30
ASSVAGSGDYEQY,TRBD2,.,TRBJ2-7,13,TRBV9
ASSYSQGAGNEQF,TRBD1,.,TRBJ2-1,13,TRBV6-5